The source of this T cell receptor (beta chain) is a study of blood T cell repertoires in COVID-19 (TCRdb year 2020). About the study as a whole: Samples covering the acute and convalescent phases of COVID-19 were provided by collaborators in the United States, Italy and Spain. Where HLA class I and class II types were available, the types were taken from metadata supplied by the sample provider, not from assay-based typing. Deeply sampled blood TCRbeta repertoires from subjects exposed to, actively infected with, or recovered from COVID-19 were included in the dataset. The repertoires were made available in a free public database intended to serve as a resource for research on the immune response to SARS-CoV-2. A de-identified subject ID, COVID-19 status, age in years and sex were almost always included in the sample metadata. The prospective study material was composed of cDNA or gDNA derived from T cells, B-cell-depleted T cells, or PBMCs. The samples were drawn from the first 160 participants of the ongoing ImmuneRACE study and from some 1,300 subjects provided by 6 global collaborators. The investigation overall reported the following: Clinical and demographic metadata were provided uncurated, with the amount varying by source and participant.

Each collaborating institution followed its own protocols to collect whole blood in K2EDTA tubes. For TCRbeta analysis, collaborators shipped samples in one of three forms: frozen whole blood, isolated PBMCs, or DNA extracted from either of those sample types. Clipping removes 5 bases from V and 0 bases from J, with 4 as the unmatched junction base count. From the germline V gene (reference sequence), CDR1 is SGHKS and CDR2 is YYEKEE. CDR3 length: 15 amino acids, cysteine to phenylalanine. Only the CDR3 DNA stays, 45 bases, in frame from base 1. About this clone: Its cognate antigen has yet to be identified. Base qualities are missing; no much larger clone stands one base away.

The immunoSEQ Assay, a bias-controlled multiplex PCR, was used to amplify TCRbeta CDR3 regions from genomic DNA. From the authors' description of their analysis: The number of nucleated cells in each sample was estimated by amplification of reference gene primers within the assay. Sequence reads were collapsed and filtered to measure the absolute abundance of every unique TCRbeta CDR3 rearrangement. For each sample, productive Simpson clonality was calculated as the square root of Simpson's diversity index over productive rearrangements. This is the immuneACCESS table as TCRdb keeps it, with only in-frame sequences that have V and J called. A part of the clones is gone; compared with another copy, unresolved V genes explain less than half, and the rest is unexplained. Clonal size and the V and J genes are those of that table, whereas D and trimming came from the DNA. The sample records over 200,000 clones, roughly 90% of which are singletons. The ten largest account for about 2% of the sample.

This TCR was recovered from a man between 35 and 55 years old with active or convalescent COVID-19. The chain joins TRBV5-5 to TRBJ2-2; 7 bases in the middle match TRBD1. The sample comprised peripheral blood. The CDR3 corresponds to CASRSGQTNTGELFF. The nucleotide sequence is given as TGTGCCAGCAGATCGGGACAGACGAACACCGGGGAGCTGTTTTTT.